The rows below give T cell receptor beta chains drawn from one sample of a study of cytomegalovirus exposure and HLA in healthy donors. Data came from immunoSEQ multiplex PCR; TCRdb stores just in-frame clones and leaves some out. The table lists 33,000 or so clones, 65% to 85% of them singletons. Sample: PBMCs. The source of these receptors is a woman younger than 45 in good health and CMV-seropositive. CDR3s include the opening cysteine and the closing phenylalanine or tryptophan. The D gene is left open where the match is weak.

TRBV30	TRBJ2-1	TRBD2	TGTGCCTGGATCTTCTCGGGGGGGCCAATCGGCTCCTACAATGAGCAGTTCTTC	CAWIFSGGPIGSYNEQFF
TRBV5-5	TRBJ1-2	TRBD1	TGTGCCAGCAGCCTGGACAGGGCGATAGGGTATGGCTACACCTTC	CASSLDRAIGYGYTF
TRBV28	TRBJ2-7	TRBD2	TGTGCCAGCAGTTTCCCGGGAGGGCCCTACGAGCAGTACTTC	CASSFPGGPYEQYF
TRBV7-8	TRBJ1-3	-	TGTGCCAGCAGCTTGAGCGGTTTAGGAGCCATATATTTT	CASSLSGLGAIYF
TRBV7-3	TRBJ2-1	TRBD2	TGTGCCAGCAGCTTAAGGCCTGGGGCTAGCGGGAGAGTAGTCCATGAGCAGTTCTTC	CASSLRPGASGRVVHEQFF
TRBV28	TRBJ2-7	-	TGTGCCAGCAGAACCCTCGGGACAAAATTCTCCGAGCAGTACTTC	CASRTLGTKFSEQYF
TRBV5-4	TRBJ1-2	TRBD1	TGTGCCAGCAGGCAGGGACAGGGGGCCTATGGCTACCCCTTC	CASRQGQGAYGYPF
TRBV5-6	TRBJ1-2	-	TGTGCCAGCAGCTTGGACAGACGAGCTAACTATGGCTACACCTTC	CASSLDRRANYGYTF
TRBV25-1	TRBJ2-1	TRBD1	TGTGCCAGCAGGACAGGGGGGGCCGAGCAGTTCTTC	CASRTGGAEQFF
TRBV19	TRBJ2-7	TRBD1	TGTGCCAGTAGTACCGGGACAGGGTCCTACGAGCAGTACTTC	CASSTGTGSYEQYF